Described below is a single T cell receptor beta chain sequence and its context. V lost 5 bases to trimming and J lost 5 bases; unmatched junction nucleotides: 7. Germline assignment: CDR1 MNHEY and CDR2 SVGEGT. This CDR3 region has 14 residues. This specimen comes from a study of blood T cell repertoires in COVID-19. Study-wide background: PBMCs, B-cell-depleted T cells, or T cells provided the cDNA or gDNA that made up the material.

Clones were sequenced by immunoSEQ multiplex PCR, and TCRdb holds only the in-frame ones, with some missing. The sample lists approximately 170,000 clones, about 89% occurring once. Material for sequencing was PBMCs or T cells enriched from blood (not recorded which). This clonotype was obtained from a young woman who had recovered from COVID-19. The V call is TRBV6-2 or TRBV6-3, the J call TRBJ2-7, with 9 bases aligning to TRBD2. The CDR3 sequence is CASSRGRALHEQYF. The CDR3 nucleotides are TGTGCCAGCAGTCGCGGGAGGGCTCTTCACGAGCAGTACTTC.